The 25 T cell receptor beta chains below all came from one sample that was sequenced in a study of regulatory T cells in long-lasting Graves disease. Time point defined: newly diagnosed GD, antithyroid drugs for less than 3 months. PBMCs provided the RNA from which the TCR library was made. iRepertoire HTBI primers and Arm-PCR of CDR3 regions built TCR beta libraries. Each CDR3 protein gets one entry after TCRdb re-called the multiplex PCR reads with MiXCR. The sample records more than 300,000 distinct CDR3 sequences, roughly 12% being singletons. These same records also appear under a second study, on T cells in Graves' hyperthyroidism and ophthalmopathy.

The specimen was peripheral blood mononuclear cells (PBMCs), collected at new diagnosis, from a patient treated with antithyroid drugs. The source of these receptors is a woman aged 18-29 years with Graves disease.

Many counts were recorded for this clonotype. The chain joins TRBV28 to TRBJ2-1, with 12 bases fitting TRBD2. V shed 5 bases and J 7 bases; nucleotides not matched to a gene: 6. The CDR3 contains 15 residues. Looked up from germline, CDR1 is MDHEN and CDR2 is SYDVKM. The DNA of the CDR3 is TGTGCCAGCAGTATTGGGACTAGCGGGTATAATGAGCAGTTCTTC. Encoded protein: CASSIGTSGYNEQFF.

Ten or more counts support this clonotype. This chain uses TRBV3-1 with TRBJ2-7; tentative D call: TRBD1 (5 bases). Germline CDR1 LGHDT, CDR2 YNNKEL (reference sequence). The V gene lost 0 bases and the J gene lost 3 bases, with 12 bases spanning the gap. The CDR3 totals 15 residues. CDR3 nucleotide sequence: TGTGCCAGCAGCCAAGAAGGCAGGGCCCACTACGAGCAGTACTTC. Translation: CASSQEGRAHYEQYF.

This clonotype has ten or more counts. This chain connects TRBV12-3 or TRBV12-4 to TRBJ1-6; D is ambiguous. This CDR3 region has 11 residues. V was clipped by 3 bases and J by 8 bases, with 2 bases between them. The CDR3 loop is CASSFDSPLHF. The CDR3 DNA follows: TGTGCCAGCAGTTTCGATTCACCCCTCCACTTT.

This clonotype was detected ten times or more. The chain recombines TRBV20-1 with TRBJ2-5, with D hard to call. The ends were cut back, 5 bases at V and 5 bases at J, with 24 bases in the middle. The CDR3 is made up of 16 amino acids. In germline, CDR1 is DFQATT, CDR2 SNEGSKA (reference sequence). The CDR3 loop is CSAADLHDRAWETQYF. The CDR3 DNA reads as TGCAGTGCTGCGGACCTACATGACCGCGCGTGGGAGACCCAGTACTTC.

In this sample, this clonotype turned up many times. The chain has TRBV27 and TRBJ2-6; D not certain. CDR3 length equals 17 residues. The germline gives CDR1 MNHEY, CDR2 SMNVEV (reference sequence). Trimming cost V 2 bases and J 0 bases, with 11 bases left between them. This CDR3 is CASSLNGPGSGANVLTF. The CDR3 nucleotides are TGTGCCAGCAGTTTAAACGGACCGGGCTCTGGGGCCAACGTCCTGACTTTC.

This clonotype was recorded many times. The rearrangement joins TRBV7-8 to TRBJ2-3, with 11 bases identical to TRBD1. The junction had 6 bases not matched to a gene; V was cut back by 2 bases and J by 2 bases. The CDR3 spans 17 residues. CDR1 is SGHVS and CDR2 is FQNEAQ in the germline V gene. As DNA, the CDR3 is TGTGCCAGCAGCTTACCTGGACAGGGGGCGGTCACAGATACGCAGTATTTT. This codes for CASSLPGQGAVTDTQYF.

This clonotype was seen at least ten times. The rearrangement uses TRBV4-3 and TRBJ2-1; possibly TRBD1 for D (6 bases). This CDR3 contains 16 residues. V was clipped by 0 bases and J by 4 bases, with 13 bases between them. Germline values: CDR1 LGHNA, CDR2 YSLEER. DNA of the CDR3: TGCGCCAGCAGCCAAGATCCCTACGACAGGTACAATGAGCAGTTCTTC. Translated: CASSQDPYDRYNEQFF.

This clonotype was seen at least ten times. This chain connects TRBV7-3 to TRBJ2-5, with no clear D. V was cut by 0 bases and J by 9 bases, with 11 bases left in between. The germline V gene encodes CDR1 SGHTA and CDR2 FQGTGA. This CDR3 region has 13 residues. DNA of the CDR3: TGTGCCAGCAGCTTAACGGACCGGCAAGCCCAGTACTTC. Translating it yields CASSLTDRQAQYF.

The chain employs TRBV5-5 and TRBJ2-2; TRBD2 might be the D (5 bases). The CDR3 totals 21 residues. Germline V gene data show CDR1 as SGHKS and CDR2 as YYEKEE (reference sequence). Trimming took 1 base from V and 1 from J, leaving 26 bases between them. The CDR3, as DNA: TGTGCCAGCAGCTTGATGCATGGCCGGGGTGAGAGAGGAAGGAACACCGGGGAGCTGTTTTTT. This encodes CASSLMHGRGERGRNTGELFF.

The CDR3 loop is CASSLKTGPPYNEQFF. In DNA, the CDR3 is TGTGCCAGCAGCTTAAAGACAGGGCCCCCATACAATGAGCAGTTCTTC. V and J are TRBV7-9 and TRBJ2-1; 7 positions agree with TRBD1. The CDR3 is 16 amino acids. V was pared by 2 bases and J by 4 bases, with 8 bases of the junction left unmatched. Germline V gene data show CDR1 as SEHNR and CDR2 as FQNEAQ (reference sequence).

The chain recombines TRBV19 with TRBJ1-6; perhaps TRBD1 as D (6 bases). The CDR3 is 15 residues long. Trimming left V 1 base short and J 7 bases short, with 11 bases between. The germline CDR1 and CDR2 sequences are LNHDA and SQIVND (reference sequence). The CDR3 coding sequence is TGTGCCAGTAGTATAGTTTCAGGGGTAAATTCACCCCTCCACTTT. Its translation is CASSIVSGVNSPLHF.

The chain carries TRBV20-1 and TRBJ2-1, with 7 bases matching TRBD2. From germline, CDR1 is DFQATT and CDR2 SNEGSKA (reference sequence). CDR3 length: 16 residues. The trim removed 3 bases at V and 3 bases at J, leaving 11 bases unmatched. The CDR3 nucleotides read TGCAGTGCTAGGAAGATACTAGCGACCGACTACAATGAGCAGTTCTTC. As protein: CSARKILATDYNEQFF.

This clonotype was detected a few times. One end of the junction varies from germline; a read error may be responsible. J is TRBJ1-4 and V is TRBV25-1; tentative D call: TRBD1 (5 bases). There are 11 residues in the CDR3. CDR1 is MGHDK and CDR2 is SYGVNS in the germline V gene. The CDR3 DNA follows: TGTGCCAGCAGCCGTCCGGGACTCAGAAATTTT. Encoded protein: CASSRPGLRNF.

The chain uses TRBV5-8 and TRBJ2-7, with TRBD2 identical over 10 bases. The germline V gene has CDR1 SGHTS and CDR2 YDEGEE. The CDR3 runs 15 residues. After removal of 2 bases from V and 5 bases from J, the junction contained 7 bases not matched to a gene. The CDR3 DNA follows: TGTGCCAGCAGCTTAGAGCGGGAGGGCCGCGACGAGCAGTACTTC. It yields the protein CASSLEREGRDEQYF.

This clonotype was detected only a few times. CDR3 DNA: TGCGCCAGCAGCTTGACGACTAGCCAGGATTGGAAGACCCAGTACTTC. Translation: CASSLTTSQDWKTQYF. The chain couples TRBV5-1 to TRBJ2-5; TRBD2 agrees at 7 bases. This CDR3 comprises 16 residues. The ends lost 1 base at V and 6 bases at J; junction bases unmatched: 12. The germline CDR1 and CDR2 sequences are SGHRS and YFSETQ.

Many counts were recorded for this clonotype. The chain recombines TRBV28 with TRBJ2-3; 9 positions match TRBD2. Germline V CDR1 and CDR2: MDHEN, SYDVKM. The CDR3 has 14 amino acids. The J segment lost 8 bases and the V segment lost 3 bases, leaving 6 bases of the junction unmatched. As DNA, the CDR3 is TGTGCCAGCAGTTTGGAACTAGCGGGCACTACGCAGTATTTT. Translated: CASSLELAGTTQYF.

There are many counts of this clonotype. The chain has TRBV6-1 and TRBJ2-7, with 8 positions matching TRBD1. Germline CDR1 reads MNHNS; CDR2 reads SASEGT. Germline trimming cut 8 bases from V and 3 bases from J; bases unmatched to any gene: 6. The CDR3 loop spans 13 amino acids. The CDR3: CASRIDRGYEQYV. The CDR3 nucleotides are TGTGCCAGCCGGATCGACAGGGGCTACGAGCAGTACGTC.

This clonotype was counted ten times or more. The chain has TRBV7-2 and TRBJ2-5, with TRBD2 matching over 9 bases. Germline values: CDR1 SGHTA, CDR2 FQGNSA. This CDR3 region has 16 residues. The J segment lost 0 bases and the V segment lost 5 bases, leaving 7 bases of the junction unmatched. The chain's CDR3 is CASSPGRGGNQETQYF. The CDR3 bases are TGTGCCAGCAGCCCTGGGCGGGGGGGGAACCAAGAGACCCAGTACTTC.

The chain recombines TRBV20-1 with TRBJ2-1, with a possible D match to TRBD2 (6 bases). The germline V and J ends were trimmed by 1 base and 3 bases, with 13 bases remaining between them. CDR1 DFQATT and CDR2 SNEGSKA come from the germline V gene (reference sequence). The CDR3 spans 15 residues. As DNA, the CDR3 is TGCAGTGCTAGAGTACCGGGAGAGCGCTACAATGAGCAGTTCTTC. Protein: CSARVPGERYNEQFF.

This clonotype has only a few counts. The rearrangement links TRBV3-1 to TRBJ2-3; D not resolved. CDR1 LGHDT and CDR2 YNNKEL come from the germline V gene (reference sequence). CDR3 length: 12 amino acids. V lost 6 bases, J lost 6 bases, and 10 bases lay in between. The CDR3 DNA reads as TGTGCCAGCAGTGCAGTCTCGGATACGCAGTATTTT. This sequence encodes CASSAVSDTQYF.

The chain carries TRBV4-1 and TRBJ2-1, with 9 bases that match TRBD2. Per the germline V gene, CDR1 is MGHRA and CDR2 is YSYEKL. Germline trimming cut 4 bases from V and 6 bases from J; bases unmatched to any gene: 19. The CDR3 length is 19 residues. The CDR3, as DNA: TGCGCCAGCAGCCTACCCGGAATAGCGGGAGCGATTTCTAGCAATGAGCAGTTCTTC. Translation gives CASSLPGIAGAISSNEQFF.

This clonotype was counted at least ten times. The V gene is TRBV28, the J gene TRBJ1-2, with 7 bases lining up with TRBD1. This CDR3 is built from 15 residues. Germline V gives CDR1 MDHEN, CDR2 SYDVKM. V gave up 5 bases and J gave up 0 bases; unmatched junction bases: 6. CDR3 residues: CASSGGTATNYGYTF. Written as DNA, the CDR3 is TGTGCCAGCAGTGGAGGGACAGCCACTAACTATGGCTACACCTTC.

This clonotype was observed once. A single base is all that separates this from a far larger clone, so a read error is likely. V usage is TRBV12-3 or TRBV12-4 and J usage is TRBJ2-3; D call uncertain. This CDR3 comprises 14 residues. The CDR3 loop reads CASTLNWGSTEVFF. The CDR3 DNA reads as TGTGCCAGCACCTTGAACTGGGGTTCCACTGAAGTTTTCTTT.

The sample holds many counts of this clonotype. The V call is TRBV2, the J call TRBJ2-5; tentative D call: TRBD2 (6 bases). CDR1 is SNHLY, CDR2 FYNNEI, per germline. The CDR3 contains 13 residues. Trimming stripped 8 bases from V and 5 bases from J, with 15 bases between. The CDR3 coding sequence is TGTGCCAGCGGAGGATACCGGGAGGAGACCCAGTACTTC. This sequence encodes CASGGYREETQYF.

This chain joins TRBV9 and TRBJ2-2; no reliable D call. CDR3 length equals 12 residues. CDR1 SGDLS and CDR2 YYNGEE come from the germline V gene. V shed 0 bases and J shed 6 bases, with 3 bases lying between them. Here the CDR3 DNA reads TGTGCCAGCAGCGTAGCATCCGGGGAGCTGTTTTTT. This encodes CASSVASGELFF.